The T cell receptor (beta chain) under discussion was sequenced for a study of cytomegalovirus exposure and HLA in healthy donors. The primer mix had 60 Vbeta and 13 Jbeta primers. TCRdb keeps only in-frame clones here, not all; method: immunoSEQ multiplex PCR. The sample lists about 170,000 clones, 82% seen once, with approximately 1.6% in the top ten. The V gene's germline CDR1 is LNHDA and CDR2 SQIVND (reference sequence). The CDR3 is 15 residues long. Unmatched junction bases numbered 6, after V lost 6 bases and J lost 2 bases. The receptor was isolated from a male donor in good health and CMV-seronegative. The sample consisted of PBMCs. The rearrangement links TRBV19 to TRBJ2-1; 8 bases map to TRBD1. CDR3 sequence: CASRAGTGAYNEQFF. CDR3 nucleotide sequence: TGTGCCAGTAGGGCCGGGACAGGAGCCTACAATGAGCAGTTCTTC.